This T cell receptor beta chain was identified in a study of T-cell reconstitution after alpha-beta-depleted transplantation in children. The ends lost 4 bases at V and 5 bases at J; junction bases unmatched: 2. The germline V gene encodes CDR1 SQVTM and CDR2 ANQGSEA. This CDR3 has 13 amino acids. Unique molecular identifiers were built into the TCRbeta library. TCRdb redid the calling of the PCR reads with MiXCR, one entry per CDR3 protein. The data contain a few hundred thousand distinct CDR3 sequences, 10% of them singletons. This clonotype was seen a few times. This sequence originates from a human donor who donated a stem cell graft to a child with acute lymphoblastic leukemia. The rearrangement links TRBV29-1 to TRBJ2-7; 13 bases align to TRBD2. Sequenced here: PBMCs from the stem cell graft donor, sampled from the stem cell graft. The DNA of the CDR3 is TGCAGCGTTGTGGGACTAGCGGGGAACGAGCAGTACTTC. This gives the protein CSVVGLAGNEQYF.